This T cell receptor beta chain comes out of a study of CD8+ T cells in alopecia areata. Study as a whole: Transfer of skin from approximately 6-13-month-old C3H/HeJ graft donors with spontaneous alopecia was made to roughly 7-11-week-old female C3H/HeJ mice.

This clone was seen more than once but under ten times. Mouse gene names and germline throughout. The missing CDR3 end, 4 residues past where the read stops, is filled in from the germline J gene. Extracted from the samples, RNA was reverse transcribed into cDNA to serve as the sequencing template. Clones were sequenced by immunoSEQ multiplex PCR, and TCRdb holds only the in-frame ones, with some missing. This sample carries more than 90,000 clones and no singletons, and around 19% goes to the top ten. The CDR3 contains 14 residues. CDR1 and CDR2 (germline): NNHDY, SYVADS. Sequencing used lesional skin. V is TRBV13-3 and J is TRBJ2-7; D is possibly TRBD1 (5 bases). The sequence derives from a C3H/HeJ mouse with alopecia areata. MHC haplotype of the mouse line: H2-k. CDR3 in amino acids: CASSDRGRKYEQYF. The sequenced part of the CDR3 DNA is TGTGCCAGCAGTGATAGGGGAAGGAAATAT.